This T cell receptor beta chain was retrieved from a study of neurological immune-mediated disorders (dated by TCRdb to the late 2010s). With regard to the full study: Among the approximately 35 multiple sclerosis patients, approximately 30 had relapsing-remitting MS and 3 had secondary progressive MS. Peripheral blood TCR-beta repertoires from HTLV-I-associated myelopathy (HAM/TSP) patients, multiple sclerosis patients and healthy controls were compared by UMI-based sequencing. Of the roughly 68 subjects in the cohort, about 14 were HAM/TSP patients, roughly 35 were multiple sclerosis patients, and some 20 were healthy controls. Alongside PBMC samples, the set of some 98 TCR-beta libraries contained longitudinal samples, technical triplicates, and paired CD4+ and CD8+ T-cell subsets that had been sorted.

This clonotype was picked up many times. This receptor's antigen is unknown. Qualities for individual bases were not recorded, and no much larger clone is one base off. CDR1 and CDR2 (SGHDT, YYEEEE) derive from the germline V gene. Taken from cysteine to phenylalanine, the CDR3 has 15 residues. Left in the record is the CDR3 DNA by itself, 45 bases read in frame from the first base. Deletion took 3 bases off V and 4 bases off J, with a span of 16 bases between the germline ends. To synthesize cDNA, template-switch 5'RACE was performed with a primer carrying a 10-nucleotide random unique molecular identifier so that each TCR transcript was tagged. Every sequencing run yielded over 170 million TCR-beta sequences covering 15-18 subjects. The RNeasy kit was used for extraction of total RNA. Using the KAPA Real-time Library Amplification kit, TCR-beta VDJ regions were amplified with primers for the TCR constant region and the 5'RACE anchor. A first PCR added sample indexes and Illumina adaptors, and a second PCR then raised library yield. After Ampure bead purification, the TCR product of roughly 650 bp was size-selected on a 2% E-gel SizeSelection system. Before pooling, library quality was assessed on a Bioanalyzer, concentration was determined with Qubit, and library quantification was performed with the Kapa Library Quantification kit. An Illumina HiSeq 2500 sequenced the libraries paired-end 2 x 150 bp. To increase sequence diversity, roughly 24-32% phiX was spiked into each library pool. The authors processed their data as follows. The quality-filtered reads were processed with the UMI-based MiGEC pipeline, whose error correction step removed more than 75% of the raw TCR sequences. IMGT germline references were used for alignment of VDJ genes, and clonotypes were defined by a unique CDR3 amino acid sequence together with V-J genes. Clonal expansion, Shannon diversity and CDR3 relatedness were evaluated with VDJtools (CalcPairwiseDistances, ClusterSamples), while phylogenetic trees were built in CLCbio workbench. Expanded clones were defined as having at least 8 unique UMIs, based on coefficient-of-variation modelling across technical triplicates. The public reads were run again by TCRdb, first through fastp at Q25 and then through MiXCR, and only productive beta chains were kept. Each entry merges the rows of one CDR3 protein and shows their most common DNA and genes. These V and J calls rely on TCRdb rather than the paper's analysis. The sample includes approximately 82,000 distinct CDR3 sequences, with 2.6% observed a single time. Over 0.95% of the sample comes from the top ten.

Results the study describes overall, beyond this receptor: No clinical or MRI features were associated with the MS cluster, and the authors said that larger cohorts are needed. TCR clonal expansion was highest in HAM/TSP patients and lowest in MS patients, with MS patients falling below even healthy controls. In phylogenetic analysis, the repertoires of 18 of 34 MS patients grouped into a cluster of related CDR3 sequences, which suggests a possible signature at the repertoire level. Across subjects, expanded clones never shared an identical CDR3 amino acid sequence, which suggests that the TCR-beta repertoires in every group were private.

Libraries from unsorted PBMCs were made from 2 million PBMCs kept in RNAlater at -80 degrees C until RNA extraction. The multiple sclerosis patients were enrolled in a US clinical protocol that evaluated disease progression with magnetic resonance imaging. Peripheral blood was subjected to Ficoll-Hypaque density gradient centrifugation to isolate PBMCs, which were then cryopreserved in liquid nitrogen. The chain employs TRBV5-6 and TRBJ1-2; a weak D assignment points to TRBD1 (5 bases agree). This TCR was sampled from a woman under 40 with multiple sclerosis. The sequencing input was PBMCs. The bases read TGTGCCAGCAGCTCAATTGACAGTCGGGGCTATGGCTACACCTTC. Protein translation: CASSSIDSRGYGYTF.